A selection of T cell receptor beta chains follows, all from one sample in a study of T cells in localized non-small cell lung cancer. The repertoire was sequenced with immunoSEQ multiplex PCR; TCRdb's copy has only in-frame clones and lacks some. Of some 2,000 clones in the sample, 20% to 30% were seen once. The sample was normal lung tissue next to the tumor, taken before any cancer treatment. The receptors shown here come from a woman between 35 and 75 years old with stage II squamous cell lung carcinoma. Both conserved end residues are trimmed from each CDR3. A D gene is named only where the DNA matches it firmly. Clone size appears in some rows only: once, few, many, or a class for an expanded clone.

j_gene,abundance,d_gene,v_gene,CDR3aa
TRBJ1-3,NA,NA,TRBV9,ASATGGITSGNTIY
TRBJ2-7,NA,NA,TRBV11-3,ASSLVATAAYEQY
TRBJ2-3,NA,TRBD2,TRBV11-3,ASSLDRLAGVDTQY
TRBJ2-2,NA,NA,TRBV5-1,ASSLTGGQGTGELF
TRBJ1-3,few,NA,TRBV9,ASSVTLGYSGNTIY
TRBJ2-1,few,NA,TRBV28,ASSPRRDSPRMDEQF
TRBJ1-2,NA,NA,TRBV11-3,ASSPSRGDYGYT
TRBJ2-1,NA,TRBD2,TRBV9,ASSAKAAGRNEQF
TRBJ2-2,few,TRBD1,TRBV6-8,ASRSGTGGVTGELF
TRBJ2-2,NA,NA,TRBV4-1,ASSPVGSAPGELF
TRBJ2-7,NA,NA,TRBV28,ASRLLSDPDVSSYEQY
TRBJ1-3,few,TRBD1,TRBV6-8,AISSDRGQRNTIY
TRBJ2-7,NA,TRBD2,TRBV9,ASSVGTSGYYEQY
TRBJ2-5,NA,NA,TRBV14,ASSPGVGPYQETQY
TRBJ2-7,NA,NA,TRBV6-8,ASSSGETWEQY
TRBJ2-2,NA,TRBD2,TRBV5-1,ASSLLAGIDTGELF
TRBJ2-1,medium-sized,TRBD2,TRBV6-8,ASSYVGGSGNEQF
TRBJ1-1,few,NA,TRBV14,ASSPRTGWDTEAF
TRBJ2-3,few,TRBD2,TRBV9,ASSESGSFLDTQY
TRBJ2-4,NA,NA,TRBV28,ASSAGPAPEY
TRBJ2-1,NA,TRBD2,TRBV12-5,ASGLTRLAGVRNEQF
TRBJ2-1,NA,TRBD2,TRBV19,ASSIDHASGSYNEQF
TRBJ1-1,few,NA,TRBV6-8,ASSPWGGRTEAF
TRBJ1-5,large,TRBD1,TRBV6-8,ASSGTQGGRNQPQH
TRBJ2-1,NA,NA,TRBV28,ASSLPANEQF
TRBJ1-3,NA,NA,TRBV6-8,ASSLGAGNTIY
TRBJ2-4,large,TRBD1,TRBV11-3,ASSFWTGNRAKNIQY
TRBJ2-1,NA,TRBD2,TRBV10-1,ASSSSQRGGNEQF
TRBJ2-7,NA,TRBD1,TRBV28,ASSLGGQGGEQY
TRBJ1-2,NA,NA,TRBV11-3,ASSLSTDNYGYT
TRBJ2-7,medium-sized,TRBD2,TRBV6-8,ASSPGRGDEQY
TRBJ1-1,few,NA,TRBV6-7,AAHDSGLAF
TRBJ2-7,large,TRBD2,TRBV4-1,ASSQDRASGGYEQY
TRBJ2-1,few,TRBD2,TRBV11-3,ASSFRGTSGYNEQF
TRBJ2-2,NA,TRBD2,TRBV5-1,ASSLFASGLNTGELF
TRBJ1-1,few,NA,TRBV12-5,ASGPQARGTEAF
TRBJ1-1,few,TRBD1,TRBV11-3,ASSTRQGGTEAF
TRBJ2-1,few,NA,TRBV9,ASSLVGVATQYNEQF
TRBJ2-2,NA,TRBD2,TRBV9,ASSVSGRGTGELF
TRBJ2-5,NA,NA,TRBV14,ASSQSPNRETQY
TRBJ2-1,few,TRBD2,TRBV11-3,ASSHDRTSGSLSEQF
TRBJ2-1,NA,NA,TRBV29-1,SARRGSLQDEQF
TRBJ2-3,NA,NA,TRBV29-1,SVKHPSTDTQY
TRBJ1-3,NA,NA,TRBV7-6,ASSSQVLSGNTIY
TRBJ1-4,NA,TRBD1,TRBV11-3,ASSLSGGYEKLF
TRBJ2-1,NA,TRBD1,TRBV6-8,ASKPPGGSSYNEQF
TRBJ2-5,NA,NA,TRBV15,ATSNRGGMETQY
TRBJ1-1,few,NA,TRBV6-8,ASKVLHRGDTEAF
TRBJ2-7,few,TRBD2,TRBV9,ASSETGGPPEQY
TRBJ2-7,few,TRBD2,TRBV19,ASSTLMGGQGSYEQY
TRBJ2-7,NA,NA,TRBV14,ASSRGGTLAYEQY
TRBJ2-7,NA,NA,TRBV9,ASSVDHSSYEQY
TRBJ1-3,few,NA,TRBV9,ASSVASSGNTIY
TRBJ1-1,few,NA,TRBV19,ASSVTGYTEAF
TRBJ2-5,NA,TRBD2,TRBV6-8,ATRLAGGQETQY